Included here is one TCR beta chain sequence, with context. J was trimmed by 8 bases and V by 4 bases; bases with no gene match: 8. CDR1 is SEHNR and CDR2 is FQNEAQ in the germline V gene (reference sequence). The CDR3 has 15 amino acids. The data were obtained in a study of blood T cell repertoires in COVID-19. Study-wide background: Samples representing acute and convalescent COVID-19 were sourced from the United States, Italy and Spain. PBMCs, B-cell-depleted T cells, or T cells were the source of the cDNA or gDNA that made up the material.

Authors' analysis steps: For nucleated cells, counts were estimated from reference gene primer amplification. Assay: immunoSEQ multiplex PCR; the TCRdb copy retains only in-frame clones and omits some. V, J and clone size reflect that table, while D and trimming were determined from the DNA. The table lists over 150,000 clones, about 87% of them singletons. The clonotype comes from a woman between 55 and 75 years old who had recovered from COVID-19. Sequencing was carried out using peripheral blood. The chain couples TRBV7-9 to TRBJ1-6; TRBD1 matches 7 bases. The CDR3 DNA follows: TGTGCCAGCAGCTATGGACAGGCAGTAGATTCACCCCTCCACTTT. Its translation is CASSYGQAVDSPLHF.